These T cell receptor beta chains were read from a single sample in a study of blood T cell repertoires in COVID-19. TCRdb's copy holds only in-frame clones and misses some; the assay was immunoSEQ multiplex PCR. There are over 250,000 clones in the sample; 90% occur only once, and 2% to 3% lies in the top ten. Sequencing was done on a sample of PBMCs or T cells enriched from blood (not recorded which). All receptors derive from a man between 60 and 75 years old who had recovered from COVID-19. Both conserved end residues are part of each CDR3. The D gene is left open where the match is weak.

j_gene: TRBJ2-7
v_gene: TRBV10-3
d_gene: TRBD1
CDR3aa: CAISEGDRGPYEQYF

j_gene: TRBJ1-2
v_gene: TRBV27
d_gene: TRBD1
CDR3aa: CASSRTGAGYTF

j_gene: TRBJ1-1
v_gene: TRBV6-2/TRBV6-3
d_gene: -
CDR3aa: CASSSGGAGDTEAFF

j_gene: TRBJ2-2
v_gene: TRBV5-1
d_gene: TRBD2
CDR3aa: CASSLGLAGAGNTGELFF

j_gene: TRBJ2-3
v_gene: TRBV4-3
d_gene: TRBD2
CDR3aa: CASSQFSGADTQYF

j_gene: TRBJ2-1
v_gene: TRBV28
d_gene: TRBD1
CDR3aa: CASSSGQTYNEQFF

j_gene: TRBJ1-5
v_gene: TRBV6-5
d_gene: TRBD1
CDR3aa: CASSSQDRRNQPQHF

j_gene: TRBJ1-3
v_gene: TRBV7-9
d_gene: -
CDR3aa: CASSLASTVTGNTIYF

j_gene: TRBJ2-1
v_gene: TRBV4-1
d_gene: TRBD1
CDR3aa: CASSLGDRGYNEQFF

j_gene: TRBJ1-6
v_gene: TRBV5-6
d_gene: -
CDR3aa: CASSLLDSPLHF

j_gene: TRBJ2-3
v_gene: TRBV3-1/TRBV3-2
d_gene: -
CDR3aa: CASSHGITGQSTDTQYF

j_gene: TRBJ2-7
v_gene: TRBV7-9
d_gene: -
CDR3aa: CASSSQIYEQYF

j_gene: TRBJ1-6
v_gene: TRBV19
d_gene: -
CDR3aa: CASGRYSDSPLHF

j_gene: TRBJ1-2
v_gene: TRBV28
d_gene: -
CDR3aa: CASSLRSAGFFYGYTF

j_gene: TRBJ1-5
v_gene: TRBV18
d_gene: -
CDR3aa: CASSPGQNSNQPQHF

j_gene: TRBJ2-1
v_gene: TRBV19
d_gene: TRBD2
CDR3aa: CASSTLSGMTNEQFF

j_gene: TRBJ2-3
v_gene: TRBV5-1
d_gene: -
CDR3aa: CASSLGSALLTDTQYF

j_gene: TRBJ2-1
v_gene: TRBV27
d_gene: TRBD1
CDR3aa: CASIRPGTGLPSYNEQFF

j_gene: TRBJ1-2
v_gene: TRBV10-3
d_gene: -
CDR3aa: CALGGQGRGYGYTF

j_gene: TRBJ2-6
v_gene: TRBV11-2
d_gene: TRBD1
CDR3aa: CASGVRDSFFSGANVLTF

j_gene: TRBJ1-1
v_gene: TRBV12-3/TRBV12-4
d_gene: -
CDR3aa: CASSYWRDTEAFF

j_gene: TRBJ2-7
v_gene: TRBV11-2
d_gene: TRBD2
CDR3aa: CASSLRGGSYEQYF

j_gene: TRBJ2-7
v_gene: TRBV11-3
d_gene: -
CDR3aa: CASSLARGPYEQYF

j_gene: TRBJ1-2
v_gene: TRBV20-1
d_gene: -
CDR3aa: CSASKGRGAVLYGYTF

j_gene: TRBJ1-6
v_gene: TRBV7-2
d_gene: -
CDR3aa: CASSKVATPTSSYNSPLHF

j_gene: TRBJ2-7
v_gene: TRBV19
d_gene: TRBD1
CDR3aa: CASSIGQGRHEQYF

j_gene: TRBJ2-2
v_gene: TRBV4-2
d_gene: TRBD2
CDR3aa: CASSQEVAGGNGELFF

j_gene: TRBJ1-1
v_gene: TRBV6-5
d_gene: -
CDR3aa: CASSYGRGVGEAFF

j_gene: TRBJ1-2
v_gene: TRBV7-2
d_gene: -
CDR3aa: CASSLGTAHGGYTF

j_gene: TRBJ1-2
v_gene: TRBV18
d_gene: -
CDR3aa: CASSPDTYYGYTF

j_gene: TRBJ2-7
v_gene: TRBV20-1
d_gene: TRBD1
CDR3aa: CSASGDREIYEQYF

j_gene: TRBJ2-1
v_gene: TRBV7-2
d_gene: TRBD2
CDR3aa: CASAPLAGGRNEQFF

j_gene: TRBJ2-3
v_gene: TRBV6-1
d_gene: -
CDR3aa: CASSERRGGSTDTQYF

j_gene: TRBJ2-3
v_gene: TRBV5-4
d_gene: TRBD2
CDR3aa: CASSMGLAGTDTQYF

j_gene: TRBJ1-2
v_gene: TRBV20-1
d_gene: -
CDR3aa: CSAAGGGYTF

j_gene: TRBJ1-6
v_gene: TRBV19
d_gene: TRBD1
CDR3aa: CASSISTGGSSYNSPLHF